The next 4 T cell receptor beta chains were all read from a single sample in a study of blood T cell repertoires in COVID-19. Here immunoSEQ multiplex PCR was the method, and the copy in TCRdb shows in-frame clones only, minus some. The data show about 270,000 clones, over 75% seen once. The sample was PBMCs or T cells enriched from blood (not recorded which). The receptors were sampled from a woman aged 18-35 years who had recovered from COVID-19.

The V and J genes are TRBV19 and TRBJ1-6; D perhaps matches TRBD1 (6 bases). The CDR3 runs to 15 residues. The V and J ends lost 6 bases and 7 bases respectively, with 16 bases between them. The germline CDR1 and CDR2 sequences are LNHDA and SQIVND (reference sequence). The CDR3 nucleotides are TGTGCCAGTAGGAGTCCGGGACAAGGCAATTCACCCCTCCACTTT. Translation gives CASRSPGQGNSPLHF. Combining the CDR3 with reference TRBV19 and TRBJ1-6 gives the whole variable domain DGGITQSPKYLFRKEGQNVTLSCEQNLNHDAMYWYRQDPGQGLRLIYYSQIVNDFQKGDIAEGYSVSREKKESFPLTVTSAQKNPTAFYLCASRSPGQGNSPLHFGNGTRLTVT.

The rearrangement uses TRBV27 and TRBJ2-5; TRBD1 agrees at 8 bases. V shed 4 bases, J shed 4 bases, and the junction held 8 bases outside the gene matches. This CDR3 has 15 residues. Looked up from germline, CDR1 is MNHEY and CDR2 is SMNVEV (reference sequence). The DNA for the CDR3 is TGTGCCAGCAGTTCCCGGACAGGGAGTGGAGAGACCCAGTACTTC. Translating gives CASSSRTGSGETQYF.

The CDR3 DNA follows: TGTGCCAGCCATTGGGACAGAGAAGAGACCCAGTACTTC. Amino acids: CASHWDREETQYF. The V and J genes are TRBV2 and TRBJ2-5, with TRBD1 identical over 7 bases. Per the germline V gene, CDR1 is SNHLY and CDR2 is FYNNEI. Trimming took 8 bases from V and 3 from J; bases not matched to a gene: 6. This CDR3 region has 13 residues.

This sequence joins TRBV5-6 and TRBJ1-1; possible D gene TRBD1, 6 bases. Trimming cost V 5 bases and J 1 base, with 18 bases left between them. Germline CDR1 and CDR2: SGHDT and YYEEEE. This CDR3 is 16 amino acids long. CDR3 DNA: TGTGCCAGCAGTTTTAAGGGTTTGGGGGCGAACACTGAAGCTTTCTTT. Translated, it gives CASSFKGLGANTEAFF. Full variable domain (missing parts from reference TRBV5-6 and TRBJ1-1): DAGVTQSPTHLIKTRGQQVTLRCSPKSGHDTVSWYQQALGQGPQFIFQYYEEEERQRGNFPDRFSGHQFPNYSSELNVNALLLGDSALYLCASSFKGLGANTEAFFGQGTRLTVV.